The rows below give T cell receptor beta chains drawn from one sample of a study of patients and donors after allogeneic stem cell transplantation. MiXCR, applied by TCRdb to the RT-PCR reads, yields one record per CDR3 protein. The table shows 400,000 to 450,000 distinct CDR3 sequences, with approximately 16% occurring only once. Material for sequencing was blood, either unsorted or a sorted T cell fraction (not recorded which). Receptors were obtained from a human donor who was either an allogeneic HSCT recipient or a stem cell or donor lymphocyte infusion donor (not recorded which). It is not recorded whose cells these are; they may come from a transplant donor. Both conserved end residues are part of each CDR3. The order of the fields is J gene, D gene, V gene, clone size, CDR3 protein, CDR3 DNA. The D gene is left open where the match is weak. Size values are once, few and many counts, or a class for expanded clones, and some rows have none.

TRBJ2-2	.	TRBV18	few	CASSRVLGTTNTGELFF	TGTGCCAGCTCACGTGTACTAGGGACAACGAACACCGGGGAGCTGTTTTTT
TRBJ2-1	TRBD2	TRBV6-1	.	CASGYSGRNYNEQFF	TGTGCCAGCGGGTATAGCGGGAGAAACTACAATGAGCAGTTCTTC
TRBJ1-2	.	TRBV5-4	few	CASRLRDRGNYGYTF	TGTGCCAGCAGACTCCGGGACCGTGGGAACTATGGCTACACCTTC
TRBJ1-2	.	TRBV12-3/TRBV12-4	few	CASSSRQTRDYGYTF	TGTGCCAGCAGTTCCAGACAGACAAGGGACTATGGCTACACCTTC
TRBJ1-2	.	TRBV12-3/TRBV12-4	many	CASSYNEFKGYREHYGYTF	TGTGCCAGCAGTTACAACGAGTTTAAAGGGTATCGGGAGCACTATGGCTACACCTTC
TRBJ2-1	TRBD2	TRBV20-1	many	CSARRLAAWNEQFF	TGCAGTGCTAGACGACTAGCGGCTTGGAATGAGCAGTTCTTC
TRBJ2-4	.	TRBV7-2	few	CASSPRILAKNIQYF	TGTGCCAGCAGCCCCCGGATCCTAGCCAAAAACATTCAGTACTTC
TRBJ1-1	.	TRBV6-1	.	CASTGTPNTEAFF	TGTGCCAGCACTGGGACTCCTAACACTGAAGCTTTCTTT
TRBJ2-4	.	TRBV10-3	.	CAISGGAPNIQYF	TGTGCCATCAGTGGGGGAGCCCCGAACATTCAGTACTTC
TRBJ1-1	.	TRBV7-9	.	CASSDQGSTEAFF	TGTGCCAGCAGCGACCAGGGGAGCACTGAAGCTTTCTTT
TRBJ2-4	.	TRBV12-3/TRBV12-4	.	CASSLTGAKNIQYF	TGTGCCAGCAGTTTAACAGGAGCCAAAAACATTCAGTACTTC